The source of this T cell receptor beta chain is a study of blood T cell repertoires in COVID-19. On the study more broadly: Sources were T cells, B-cell-depleted T cells, or PBMCs; the material itself was cDNA or gDNA.

In germline, CDR1 is SNHLY, CDR2 FYNNEI. The V end was cut by 6 bases, the J end by 7 bases, with 27 bases between. The CDR3 sequence is 17 residues long. In the authors' methods: Counts of nucleated cells, estimated from reference gene primer amplification, were obtained. Assay: immunoSEQ multiplex PCR; the TCRdb copy retains only in-frame clones and omits some. V and J calls and clone size are copied from that table; D and trimming were computed from the DNA. Of some 490,000 clones listed, approximately 90% are singletons. Source material: PBMCs or T cells enriched from blood (not recorded which). The clonotype comes from a woman aged 60-75 years who had recovered from COVID-19. The J gene is TRBJ1-2, the V gene TRBV2, with D possibly TRBD1 on 5 matching bases. This CDR3 is CASRDTIQAVLRFGYTF. The CDR3 DNA sequence: TGTGCCAGCAGAGACACAATACAGGCGGTTCTTCGTTTTGGCTACACCTTC.